This note documents a single T cell receptor beta chain sequence. Generated by immunoSEQ multiplex PCR, the TCRdb table keeps only in-frame clones and is missing some. In the table there are over 200,000 clones, 87% of which are singletons. The entry originates in a study of blood T cell repertoires in COVID-19. The wider study: There were acute and convalescent COVID-19 samples, and they came from the United States, Italy and Spain. In each case, the material was cDNA or gDNA derived from T cells, B-cell-depleted T cells, or PBMCs.

CDR1 is MNHEY, CDR2 SMNVEV, per germline (reference sequence). This CDR3 region has 14 residues. Losses at the gene ends were 6 bases for V and 0 bases for J; bases not matched to a gene: 5. This clonotype originated in a man aged 40-55 years with active or convalescent COVID-19. Material: peripheral blood. This sequence joins TRBV27 and TRBJ2-7, with 7 bases fitting TRBD1. The CDR3 here is CASRDGTVSYEQYF. CDR3 sequence (DNA): TGTGCCAGCAGGGACGGGACAGTCTCCTACGAGCAGTACTTC.